The 15 T cell receptor beta chains in this list originate from one sample, sequenced in a study of T cell repertoires in cytomegalovirus infection. TCRdb reanalysed the reads using MiXCR and keeps one entry per CDR3 protein. The profile shows under 800,000 distinct CDR3 sequences, more than 20% of them singletons. The sequencing sample was made of CD8+ T cells from PBMCs. The receptors here all came from a human donor in good health (CMV status not recorded). Some clones in this sample may be carry-over from other donors' samples.

This clonotype was detected ten times or more. This chain connects TRBV7-8 to TRBJ2-1; D is ambiguous. The CDR3 has 13 residues. V shed 6 bases and J shed 4 bases, with 10 bases lying between them. Germline-derived CDR1 and CDR2 are SGHVS and FQNEAQ. The CDR3 DNA reads as TGTGCCAGCAGGGGTATACTATACAATGAGCAGTTCTTC. Its protein product is CASRGILYNEQFF.

As to this clonotype: A much larger clone differs from this one at a single base, so this may be a read error. This chain's CDR3 is CASSPRTVQETQYF. As DNA, the CDR3 is TGTGCCAGCAGTCCTAGGACAGTCCAAGAGACCCAGTACTTC. This chain links TRBV2 with TRBJ2-5, with a tentative D call TRBD1 (6 bases). The CDR3 totals 14 residues. Trimming shortened V by 5 bases and J by 1 base, and 11 bases separated the two germline ends. From germline, CDR1 is SNHLY and CDR2 FYNNEI.

This chain links TRBV7-2 with TRBJ1-1; possibly TRBD1 for D (5 bases). Trimming cost V 1 base and J 4 bases, with 10 bases left between them. The germline V gene encodes CDR1 SGHTA and CDR2 FQGNSA. The CDR3 is 14 amino acids. CDR3 DNA: TGTGCCAGCAGCTTAGAACTAGGGGCCACTGAAGCTTTCTTT. Amino acid sequence: CASSLELGATEAFF.

This clonotype was counted ten times or more. The gene calls are TRBV7-9 and TRBJ2-3; no clear D gene. The CDR3 consists of 14 residues. CDR1 SEHNR and CDR2 FQNEAQ come from the germline V gene (reference sequence). The V end lost 0 bases, the J end lost 4 bases, and 8 bases lay between the germline ends. Here the CDR3 reads CASSLADESDTQYF. The CDR3 DNA reads as TGTGCCAGCAGCTTAGCGGATGAGTCAGATACGCAGTATTTT. The full variable domain, rest sourced from reference TRBV7-9 and TRBJ2-3, is DTGVSQNPRHKITKRGQNVTFRCDPISEHNRLYWYRQTLGQGPEFLTYFQNEAQLEKSRLLSDRFSAERPKGSFSTLEIQRTEQGDSAMYLCASSLADESDTQYFGPGTRLTVL.

J is TRBJ1-5 and V is TRBV15, with a tentative D call TRBD1 (5 bases). The germline V and J ends were trimmed by 0 bases and 4 bases, with 7 bases remaining between them. In germline, CDR1 is LNHNV, CDR2 YYDKDF (reference sequence). The CDR3 runs 14 residues. CDR3 loop: CATSRDQGNQPQHF. The CDR3 nucleotides read TGTGCCACCAGCAGAGATCAGGGAAATCAGCCCCAGCATTTT. The full variable domain, rest sourced from reference TRBV15 and TRBJ1-5, is DAMVIQNPRYQVTQFGKPVTLSCSQTLNHNVMYWYQQKSSQAPKLLFHYYDKDFNNEADTPDNFQSRRPNTSFCFLDIRSPGLGDTAMYLCATSRDQGNQPQHFGDGTRLSIL.

This clonotype was detected ten times or more. This CDR3 is CASSSRTFVGPKETQYF. The DNA of the CDR3 is TGTGCCAGCAGCTCAAGAACCTTTGTAGGGCCTAAAGAGACCCAGTACTTC. This chain uses TRBV7-6 with TRBJ2-5, with no clear D. CDR3 size: 17 residues. Germline V CDR1 and CDR2: SGHVS, FNYEAQ. The V and J ends lost 4 bases and 3 bases respectively, with 21 bases between them.

This clonotype was detected many times. The genes are TRBV14 and TRBJ2-2; 12 bases line up with TRBD1. Germline V gives CDR1 SGHDN, CDR2 FVKESK. J lost 6 bases, V lost 2 bases, and 4 bases had no gene match. The CDR3 has 16 residues. The CDR3 DNA sequence: TGTGCCAGCAGCCAACCGGGACAGGGGGCGCCCGGGGAGCTGTTTTTT. This sequence encodes CASSQPGQGAPGELFF.

V gene TRBV20-1 combines with J gene TRBJ1-2; 7 bases map to TRBD1. Trimming removed 3 bases from V and 4 bases from J; junction bases left unmatched: 8. Per the germline V gene, CDR1 is DFQATT and CDR2 is SNEGSKA (reference sequence). The CDR3 is 14 amino acids. CDR3 sequence: CSASLVDRAYGYTF. The CDR3 DNA reads TGCAGTGCTAGCCTTGTTGACAGGGCCTATGGCTACACCTTC.

This clonotype was detected only a few times. The chain combines TRBV20-1 with TRBJ2-4; 8 bases match TRBD1. The germline V gene encodes CDR1 DFQATT and CDR2 SNEGSKA (reference sequence). V gave up 0 bases and J gave up 3 bases; unmatched junction bases: 7. This CDR3 comprises 16 residues. The DNA for the CDR3 is TGCAGTGCTAGAGAGGGGCGACAGGGGATCAAAAACATTCAGTACTTC. Protein: CSAREGRQGIKNIQYF.

The J gene is TRBJ2-4, the V gene TRBV28; D gene ambiguous. The V end was cut by 4 bases, the J end by 10 bases, with 8 bases between. The CDR3 is made up of 11 amino acids. Germline V lookup: CDR1 MDHEN, CDR2 SYDVKM. The CDR3, as DNA: TGTGCCAGCAGTTCCCCTCTGATTCAGTACTTC. Protein product: CASSSPLIQYF.

The chain combines TRBV6-8 with TRBJ1-1, with a weak D call TRBD1 (6 bases). In germline, CDR1 is MNHGY, CDR2 SAAAGT. The CDR3 is 14 residues long. V was shortened by 2 bases and J by 1 base, with 8 bases between the two germline ends. The CDR3 DNA sequence: TGTGCCAGCAGTTACAGGGGGACGAACACTGAAGCTTTCTTT. This sequence encodes CASSYRGTNTEAFF.

This clonotype occurred a few times. The chain recombines TRBV5-5 with TRBJ2-7, with a tentative D call TRBD1 (7 bases). The CDR3 is 15 amino acids. CDR1 is SGHKS and CDR2 is YYEKEE in the germline V gene (reference sequence). CDR3 sequence: CASSLAGQPIPEQYV. Written as DNA, the CDR3 is TGTGCCAGCAGTTTGGCGGGACAGCCGATCCCAGAGCAGTACGTC.

This clonotype came up many times. The CDR3, as DNA: TGTGCCAGCAGCTTAGTCGGGGGTAACTACGAGCAGTACGTC. This encodes CASSLVGGNYEQYV. The V gene is TRBV7-2, the J gene TRBJ2-7, with D possibly being TRBD2 (6 bases). The CDR3 consists of 14 residues. Trimming took off 1 base at V and 3 bases at J, with 10 bases between the two ends. CDR1 and CDR2 (germline): SGHTA, FQGNSA.

With regard to this clonotype: Given the absence of the conserved phenylalanine or tryptophan at the CDR3 end, a read error is likely. This chain links TRBV6-8 with TRBJ1-1; D not certain. The germline V gene has CDR1 MNHGY and CDR2 SAAAGT. The CDR3 runs 14 residues. V was cut by 2 bases and J by 8 bases, with 15 bases left in between. The CDR3 DNA reads TGTGCCAGCAGTTACCGGGTTGGTGGAGTCGAAGCTTTCTCT. Translating it yields CASSYRVGGVEAFS.

In regard to this clonotype: This may stem from a read error, because a much larger clone lies one nucleotide away. V usage is TRBV6-5 and J usage is TRBJ2-2; no definite D call. Trimming took off 0 bases at V and 6 bases at J, with 26 bases between the two ends. The CDR3 is 20 amino acids. Germline CDR1 and CDR2: MNHEY and SVGAGI. The CDR3 coding sequence is TGTGCCAGCAGTTACTCGAACGACATAGGGCGCGTGAGGATGGCCGGGGAGCTGTTTTTT. It is translated as CASSYSNDIGRVRMAGELFF.